This TCR beta chain is drawn from a study of blood T cell repertoires in COVID-19 (dated by TCRdb to 2018 to 2020). A note on the overall study: The collaborator samples originated in the United States, Italy and Spain and spanned the acute and convalescent phases of COVID-19. The prospective study material was composed of cDNA or gDNA derived from T cells, B-cell-depleted T cells, or PBMCs. Deeply sampled blood TCRbeta repertoires from subjects exposed to, actively infected with, or recovered from COVID-19 were included in the dataset. A freely available public database, intended as a resource for researchers studying the immune response to SARS-CoV-2, is where the repertoires were released. The samples were drawn from two sources: the first 160 participants of the ongoing ImmuneRACE study, and approximately 1,300 subjects contributed by 6 global collaborators. Nearly every sample came with metadata listing a de-identified subject ID, COVID-19 status, age in years and sex. Where HLA class I and class II types were available, the types were taken from metadata supplied by the sample provider, not from assay-based typing. What the work shows at the level of the full study, not this receptor alone: The amount of clinical and demographic metadata varied by source and participant and was provided uncurated.

The immunoSEQ Assay, a bias-controlled multiplex PCR, was used to amplify TCRbeta CDR3 regions from genomic DNA. Per the source publication's procedure: Nucleated cell counts per sample were estimated from amplification of reference gene primers within the assay. To quantify the absolute abundance of each unique TCRbeta CDR3 rearrangement, sequence reads were collapsed and filtered. For each sample, productive Simpson clonality was calculated as the square root of Simpson's diversity index across productive rearrangements. TCRdb holds this immuneACCESS table with in-frame rearrangements only. Some clones are missing; in checked studies, unresolved V genes explain under half, and the rest has no known cause. V and J calls and clone size are given by that table; D and trimming were obtained from the DNA. The sample table lists some 400,000 clones, over 75% of them with a count of one. The ten largest make up about 2.3% of the sample.

The V end loses 3 bases and the J end loses 8 bases, and a stretch of 13 bases separates them. Counted from cysteine to phenylalanine, this CDR3 has 13 amino acids. Left in the record is the CDR3 DNA by itself, 39 bases read in frame from the first base. Reading the germline V gene gives CDR1 MDHEN and CDR2 SYDVKM. One collaborating source in Seattle enrolled patients while the patients were actively infected and followed the patients over time throughout the course of disease. Collaborating institutions collected whole blood in K2EDTA tubes following their own protocols. Collaborator samples were shipped for TCRbeta analysis as frozen whole blood, isolated PBMCs, or DNA extracted from either sample type. About this clone itself: Its antigen target is currently unknown. It has no much larger one-base neighbor in the sample; base qualities were not kept. Distinct nucleotide sequences in the sample also encode this CDR3.

This TCR was sampled from a woman in her sixties or seventies with COVID-19, enrolled during active disease. Sequencing was done on a sample of peripheral blood. The sequence is built from TRBV28 and TRBJ1-2; a weak D assignment points to TRBD1 (6 bases agree). The CDR3 is CASSLGGLRGYTF. The sequenced DNA is TGTGCCAGCAGTTTGGGGGGGCTGAGGGGCTACACCTTC.